These 9 T cell receptor beta chains share one sample of origin, sequenced in a study of T cells expressing NK-cell markers. TCRdb reprocessed the 5' RACE reads and stores each CDR3 protein as one record, lacking DNA. The ten top clones account for around 1.4%, within a sample of about 460,000 distinct CDR3 sequences. The sequencing sample was made of blood T cells: a sorted CD56 or NKG2C T cell subset, CD4+ or CD8+ T cells, or bulk PBMC T cells (not recorded which). These TCRs come from a woman between 45 and 65 years old in good health.

This chain's CDR3 is CASADYNEQFF. The rearrangement joins TRBV21-1 to TRBJ2-1. TRBV21-1 is marked as a pseudogene. CDR3 length: 11 amino acids.

The chain uses TRBV3-1 and TRBJ2-1; with no DNA, the TCRdb D assignment of TRBD2 cannot be verified. Per the germline V gene, CDR1 is LGHDT and CDR2 is YNNKEL (reference sequence). The CDR3 covers 15 residues. The CDR3 here is CASSQRRDYHNEQFF.

This chain uses TRBV7-2 with TRBJ2-3; the D call of TRBD1 rests on TCRdb alone, since no DNA is present to check it. The CDR3 runs to 15 residues. Looked up from germline, CDR1 is SGHTA and CDR2 is FQGNSA. CDR3: CASSATGTSTDTQYF.

This chain connects TRBV20-1 to TRBJ2-7; TCRdb outputs TRBD1, but without DNA this stays unchecked. Germline loops: CDR1 DFQATT, CDR2 SNEGSKA (reference sequence). The CDR3 has 15 amino acids. CDR3 protein: CSARLLTGDTGEQYF.

The genes are TRBV12-3 or TRBV12-4 and TRBJ2-3; TCRdb outputs TRBD2, but without DNA this stays unchecked. The CDR3 is made up of 15 amino acids. CDR3 loop: CASSFLQGRTDTQYF.

The rearrangement links TRBV29-1 to TRBJ1-2; TCRdb indicates TRBD1, and absent DNA this call remains unverified. The CDR3 totals 11 residues. The germline V gene has CDR1 SQVTM and CDR2 ANQGSEA. This CDR3 reads CSANMGMLYTF.

V usage is TRBV5-1 and J usage is TRBJ2-5. This CDR3 is built from 15 residues. Looked up from germline, CDR1 is SGHRS and CDR2 is YFSETQ. The CDR3 region is CASSFNANTKETQYF.

The chain is built from TRBV20-1 and TRBJ2-1; there is no DNA to check the TCRdb D call of TRBD1. The germline V gene has CDR1 DFQATT and CDR2 SNEGSKA (reference sequence). The CDR3 is made up of 14 amino acids. CDR3: CSARDAGRYNEQFF.

The rearrangement links TRBV12-3 or TRBV12-4 to TRBJ1-2; without DNA, the TCRdb call of TRBD1 cannot be checked. There are 15 residues in the CDR3. CDR3 region: CASSLRDRGLGGYTF.